This T cell receptor beta chain was sequenced during a study of cytomegalovirus exposure and HLA in healthy donors. Sequenced by immunoSEQ multiplex PCR; TCRdb stores in-frame clones only, minus some. Of roughly 120,000 clones in the sample, about 91% are singletons; the top ten hold about 1.7%. On this clone itself: The antigen is undetermined.

Points from the study as a whole: Using the classifier, cytomegalovirus status was reportedly diagnosed with high specificity and sensitivity. In the approximately 120 validation repertoires, a later analysis found that first-cohort TCR clusters tended to co-occur.

Sequencing was done on a sample of PBMCs. The receptor's source is a man younger than 35 in good health and CMV-seronegative.

The CDR3 loop reads CASSRRDRLTGELFF. The CDR3, as DNA: TGTGCCAGCAGCCGCCGGGACAGACTCACCGGGGAGCTGTTTTTT. The V and J genes are TRBV9 and TRBJ2-2; TRBD1 matches 7 bases. CDR3 length: 15 residues. Looked up from germline, CDR1 is SGDLS and CDR2 is YYNGEE. Unmatched junction bases numbered 7, after V lost 4 bases and J lost 4 bases.